The clone carrying this T cell receptor beta chain has a handful of counts. Its antigen remains unknown. TCRdb redid the calling of the reads with MiXCR, one entry per CDR3 protein. Here the sample spans fewer than 950,000 distinct CDR3 sequences, about 33% being singletons. This sample is part of a study of T cell repertoires in cytomegalovirus infection. About the research overall: Recently described HLA-C-restricted plus well-studied HLA-B-restricted CMV epitopes were used. Matching HLA type, along with CMV infection, was indicated by public TCR beta signatures. Study-wide results and caveats: CMV carriers with the relevant HLA were identified by cumulative public TCR beta family frequency.

J gave up 8 bases and V 3 bases, and 6 bases lay outside the gene matches. This CDR3 has 13 amino acids. Germline CDR1 and CDR2: LGHDT and YNNKEL (reference sequence). Here the sequenced sample was cultured CD8+ T cells from PBMCs, taken from culture after CMV antigen stimulation. J is TRBJ1-1 and V is TRBV3-1; TRBD1 matches 7 bases. The sequence was obtained from a human donor in good health (CMV status not recorded). Some clones in this sample may be carry-over from other donors' samples. CDR3 sequence: CASSHPDRWEAFF. CDR3 sequence (DNA): TGTGCCAGCAGCCACCCGGACAGGTGGGAAGCTTTCTTT.